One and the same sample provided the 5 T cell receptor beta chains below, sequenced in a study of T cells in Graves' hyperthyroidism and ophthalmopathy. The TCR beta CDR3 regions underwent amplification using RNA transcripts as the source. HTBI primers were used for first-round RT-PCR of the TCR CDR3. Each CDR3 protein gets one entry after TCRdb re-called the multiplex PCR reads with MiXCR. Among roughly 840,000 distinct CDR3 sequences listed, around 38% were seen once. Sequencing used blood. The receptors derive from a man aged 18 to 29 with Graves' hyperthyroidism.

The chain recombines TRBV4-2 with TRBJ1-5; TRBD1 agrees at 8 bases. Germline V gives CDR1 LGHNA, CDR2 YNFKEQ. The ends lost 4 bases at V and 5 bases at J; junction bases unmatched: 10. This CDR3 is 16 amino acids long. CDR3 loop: CASSRLGQGGDQPQHF. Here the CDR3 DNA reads TGTGCCAGCAGCCGCCTCGGACAGGGAGGGGATCAGCCCCAGCATTTT.

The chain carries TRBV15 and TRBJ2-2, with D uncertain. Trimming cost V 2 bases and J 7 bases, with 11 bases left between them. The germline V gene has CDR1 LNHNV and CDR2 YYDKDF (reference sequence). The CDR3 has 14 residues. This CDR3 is CATSRSFDIGELFF. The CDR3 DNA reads TGTGCCACCAGCAGATCCTTCGACATCGGGGAGCTGTTTTTT.

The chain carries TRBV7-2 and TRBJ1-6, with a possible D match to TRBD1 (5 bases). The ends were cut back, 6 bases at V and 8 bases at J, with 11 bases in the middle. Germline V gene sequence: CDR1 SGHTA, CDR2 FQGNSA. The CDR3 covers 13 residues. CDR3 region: CASSGGIDSPLHF. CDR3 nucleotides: TGTGCCAGCAGTGGGGGTATTGATTCACCCCTCCACTTT.

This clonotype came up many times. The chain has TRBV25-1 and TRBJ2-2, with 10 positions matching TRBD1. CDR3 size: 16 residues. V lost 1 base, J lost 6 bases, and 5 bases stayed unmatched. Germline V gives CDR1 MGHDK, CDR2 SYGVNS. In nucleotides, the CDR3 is TGTGCCAGCAGTGAATGGGGGACAGGGGAAGCCGGGGAGCTGTTTTTT. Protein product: CASSEWGTGEAGELFF. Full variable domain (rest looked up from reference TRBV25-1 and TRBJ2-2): EADIYQTPRYLVIGTGKKITLECSQTMGHDKMYWYQQDPGMELHLIHYSYGVNSTEKGDLSSESTVSRIRTEHFPLTLESARPSHTSQYLCASSEWGTGEAGELFFGEGSRLTVL.

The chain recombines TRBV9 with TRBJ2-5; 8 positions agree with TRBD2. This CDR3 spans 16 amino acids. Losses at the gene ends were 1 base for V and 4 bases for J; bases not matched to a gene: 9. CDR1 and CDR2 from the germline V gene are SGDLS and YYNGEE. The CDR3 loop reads CASSVLSGRTGETQYF. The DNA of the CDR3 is TGTGCCAGCAGCGTACTAAGCGGGAGAACGGGAGAGACCCAGTACTTC.